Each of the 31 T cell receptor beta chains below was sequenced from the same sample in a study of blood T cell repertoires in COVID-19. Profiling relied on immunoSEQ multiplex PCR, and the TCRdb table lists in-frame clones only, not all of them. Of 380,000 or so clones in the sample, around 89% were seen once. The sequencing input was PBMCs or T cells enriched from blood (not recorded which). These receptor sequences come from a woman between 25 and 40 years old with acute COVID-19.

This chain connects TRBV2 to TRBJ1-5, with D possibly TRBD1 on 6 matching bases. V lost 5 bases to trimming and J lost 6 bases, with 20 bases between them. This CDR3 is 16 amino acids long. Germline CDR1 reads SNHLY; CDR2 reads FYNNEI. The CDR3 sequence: CASSWKLGGQGQPQHF. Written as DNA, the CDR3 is TGTGCCAGCAGTTGGAAGTTAGGGGGTCAGGGTCAGCCCCAGCATTTT.

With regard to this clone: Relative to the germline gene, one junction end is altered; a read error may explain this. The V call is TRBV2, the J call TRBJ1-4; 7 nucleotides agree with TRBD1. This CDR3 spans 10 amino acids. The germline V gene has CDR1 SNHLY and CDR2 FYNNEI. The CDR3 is CASRGQSPLF. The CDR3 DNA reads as TGTGCCAGCCGGGGACAGTCCCCTCTTTTT.

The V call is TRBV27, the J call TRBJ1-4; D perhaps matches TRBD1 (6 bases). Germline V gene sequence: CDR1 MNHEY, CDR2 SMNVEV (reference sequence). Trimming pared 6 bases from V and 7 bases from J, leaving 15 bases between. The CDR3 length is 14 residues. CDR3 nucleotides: TGTGCCAGCAGCGTCGACAGGAGAGGTGAAAAACTGTTTTTT. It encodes CASSVDRRGEKLFF.

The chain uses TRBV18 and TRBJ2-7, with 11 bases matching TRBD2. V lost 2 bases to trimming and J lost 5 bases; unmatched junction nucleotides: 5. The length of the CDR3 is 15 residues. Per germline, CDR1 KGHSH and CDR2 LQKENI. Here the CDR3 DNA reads TGTGCCAGCTCACCATTGACTAGCGGGGCTCACGAGCAGTACTTC. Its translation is CASSPLTSGAHEQYF.

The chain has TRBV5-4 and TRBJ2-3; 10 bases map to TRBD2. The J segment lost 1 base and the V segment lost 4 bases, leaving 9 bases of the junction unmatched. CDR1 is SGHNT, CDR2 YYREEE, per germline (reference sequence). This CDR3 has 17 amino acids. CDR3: CASSRITSGVGTDTQYF. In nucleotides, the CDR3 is TGTGCCAGCAGCCGTATTACTAGCGGGGTAGGCACAGATACGCAGTATTTT.

In nucleotides, the CDR3 is TGCGCCAGCAGCTTGGAGGAGGGGGCGCGGTTATGGTATGGCTACACCTTC. Translating gives CASSLEEGARLWYGYTF. The chain has TRBV5-1 and TRBJ1-2, with 7 positions matching TRBD1. This CDR3 region has 17 residues. V lost 0 bases to trimming and J lost 5 bases; unmatched junction nucleotides: 13. Germline V gene data show CDR1 as SGHRS and CDR2 as YFSETQ.

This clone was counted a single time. Here the CDR3 DNA reads TGTGCCAGCAGTTACTCCCCTGGGGGGGAGCAGTACTTC. Amino acids: CASSYSPGGEQYF. The chain recombines TRBV6-2 or TRBV6-3 with TRBJ2-7; maybe TRBD2 (6 bases). The length of the CDR3 is 13 residues. Germline-derived CDR1 and CDR2 are MNHEY and SVGEGT. With 0 bases removed from V and 7 bases from J, the gap between germline ends came to 10 bases.

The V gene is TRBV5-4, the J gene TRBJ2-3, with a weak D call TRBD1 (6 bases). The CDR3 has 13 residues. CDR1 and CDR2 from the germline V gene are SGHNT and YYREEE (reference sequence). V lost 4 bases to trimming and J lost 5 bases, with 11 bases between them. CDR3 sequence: CASSITGKDTQYF. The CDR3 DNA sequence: TGTGCCAGCAGCATTACAGGGAAAGATACGCAGTATTTT.

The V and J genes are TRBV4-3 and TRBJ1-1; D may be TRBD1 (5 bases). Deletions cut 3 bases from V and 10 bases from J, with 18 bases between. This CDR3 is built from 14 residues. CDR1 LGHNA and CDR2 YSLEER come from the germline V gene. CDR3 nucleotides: TGCGCCAGCAGCCAGGGGGGGGTCTGGGACGGAGCTTTCTTT. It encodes CASSQGGVWDGAFF.

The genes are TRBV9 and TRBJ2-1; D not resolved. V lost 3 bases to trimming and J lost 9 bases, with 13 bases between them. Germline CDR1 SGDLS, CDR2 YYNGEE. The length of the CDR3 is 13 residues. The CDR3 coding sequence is TGTGCCAGCAGCGCACGTTCGGTTAGTGAGCAGTTCTTC. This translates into CASSARSVSEQFF.

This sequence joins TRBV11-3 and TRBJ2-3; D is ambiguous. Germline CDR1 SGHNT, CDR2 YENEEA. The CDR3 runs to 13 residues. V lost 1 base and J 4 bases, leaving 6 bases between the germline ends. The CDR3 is CASSLVSSDTQYF. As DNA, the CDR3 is TGTGCCAGCAGCTTAGTTTCTTCAGATACGCAGTATTTT.

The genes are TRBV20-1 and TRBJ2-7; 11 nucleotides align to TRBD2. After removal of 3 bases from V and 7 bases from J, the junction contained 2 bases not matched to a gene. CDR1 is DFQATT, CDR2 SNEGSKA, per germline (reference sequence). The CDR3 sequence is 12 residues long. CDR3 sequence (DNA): TGCAGTGCTAGTCCTAGCGGGGGGGAGCAGTACTTC. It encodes CSASPSGGEQYF.

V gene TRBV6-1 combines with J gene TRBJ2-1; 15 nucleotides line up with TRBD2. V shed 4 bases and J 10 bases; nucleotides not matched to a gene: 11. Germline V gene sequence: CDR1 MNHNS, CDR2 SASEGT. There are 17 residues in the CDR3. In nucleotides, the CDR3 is TGTGCCAGCAGTGCAACTGGACTAGCGGGGGGGAGAAGCGAGCAGTTCTTC. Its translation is CASSATGLAGGRSEQFF.

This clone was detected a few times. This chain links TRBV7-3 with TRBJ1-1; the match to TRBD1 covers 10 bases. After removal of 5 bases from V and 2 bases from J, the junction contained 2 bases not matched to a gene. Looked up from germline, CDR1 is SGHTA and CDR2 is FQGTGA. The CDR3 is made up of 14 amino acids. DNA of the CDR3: TGTGCCAGCAGCGCGACAGGGGGCAACACTGAAGCTTTCTTT. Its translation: CASSATGGNTEAFF.

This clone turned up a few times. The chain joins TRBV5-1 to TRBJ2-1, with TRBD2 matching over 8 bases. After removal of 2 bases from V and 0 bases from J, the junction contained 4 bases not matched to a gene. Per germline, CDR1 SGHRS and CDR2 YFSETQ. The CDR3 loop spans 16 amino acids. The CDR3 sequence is CASSLLADHSYNEQFF. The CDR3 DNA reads TGCGCCAGCAGCTTACTAGCGGACCACTCCTACAATGAGCAGTTCTTC.

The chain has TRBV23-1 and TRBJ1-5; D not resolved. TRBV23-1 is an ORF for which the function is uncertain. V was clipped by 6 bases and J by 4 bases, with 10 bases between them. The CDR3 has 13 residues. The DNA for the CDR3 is TGCGCCAGCAGCCAGGTAGGAAATCAGCCCCAGCATTTT. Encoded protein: CASSQVGNQPQHF.

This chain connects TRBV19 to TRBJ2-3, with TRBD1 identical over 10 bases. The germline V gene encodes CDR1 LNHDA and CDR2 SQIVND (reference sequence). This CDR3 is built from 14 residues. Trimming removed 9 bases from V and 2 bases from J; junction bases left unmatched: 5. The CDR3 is CASAGTGATDTQYF. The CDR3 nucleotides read TGTGCCAGCGCCGGGACAGGGGCCACAGATACGCAGTATTTT.

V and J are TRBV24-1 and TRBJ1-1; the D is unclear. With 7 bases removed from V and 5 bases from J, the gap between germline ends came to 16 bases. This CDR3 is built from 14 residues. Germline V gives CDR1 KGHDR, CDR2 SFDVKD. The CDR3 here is CATRPFRGRTEAFF. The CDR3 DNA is TGTGCCACCAGGCCCTTTAGAGGAAGGACTGAAGCTTTCTTT.

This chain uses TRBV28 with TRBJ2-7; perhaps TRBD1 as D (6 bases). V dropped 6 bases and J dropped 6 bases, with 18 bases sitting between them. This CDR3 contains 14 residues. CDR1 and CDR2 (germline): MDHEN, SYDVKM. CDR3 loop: CASRGPGHIGEQYF. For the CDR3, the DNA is TGTGCCAGCAGGGGCCCGGGACACATAGGCGAGCAGTACTTC.

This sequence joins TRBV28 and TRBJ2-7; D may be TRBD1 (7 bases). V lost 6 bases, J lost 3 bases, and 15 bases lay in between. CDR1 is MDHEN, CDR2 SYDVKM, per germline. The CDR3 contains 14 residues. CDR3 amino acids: CASRGGTAGYEQYF. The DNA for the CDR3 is TGTGCCAGCAGGGGCGGGACAGCAGGCTACGAGCAGTACTTC.

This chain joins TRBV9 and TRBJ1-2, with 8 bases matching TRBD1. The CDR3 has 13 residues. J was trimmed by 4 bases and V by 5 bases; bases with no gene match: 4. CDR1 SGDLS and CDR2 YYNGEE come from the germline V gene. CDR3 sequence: CASRATGGYGYTF. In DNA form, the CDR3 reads TGTGCCAGCAGAGCCACAGGGGGCTATGGCTACACCTTC. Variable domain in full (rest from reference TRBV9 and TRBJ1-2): DSGVTQTPKHLITATGQRVTLRCSPRSGDLSVYWYQQSLDQGLQFLIQYYNGEERAKGNILERFSAQQFPDLHSELNLSSLELGDSALYFCASRATGGYGYTFGSGTRLTVV.

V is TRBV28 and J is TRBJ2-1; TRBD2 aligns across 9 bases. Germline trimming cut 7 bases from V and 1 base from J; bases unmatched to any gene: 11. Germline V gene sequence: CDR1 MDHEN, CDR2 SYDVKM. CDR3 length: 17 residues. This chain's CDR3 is CASTSVAGVGSYNEQFF. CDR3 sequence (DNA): TGTGCCAGCACCTCGGTAGCGGGGGTTGGTTCCTACAATGAGCAGTTCTTC.

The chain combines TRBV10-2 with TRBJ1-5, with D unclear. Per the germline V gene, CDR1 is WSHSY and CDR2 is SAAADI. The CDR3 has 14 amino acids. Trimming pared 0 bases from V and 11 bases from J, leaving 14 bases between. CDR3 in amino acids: CASSESDFWGAQHF. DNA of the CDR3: TGCGCCAGCAGTGAGTCAGATTTTTGGGGAGCCCAGCATTTT.

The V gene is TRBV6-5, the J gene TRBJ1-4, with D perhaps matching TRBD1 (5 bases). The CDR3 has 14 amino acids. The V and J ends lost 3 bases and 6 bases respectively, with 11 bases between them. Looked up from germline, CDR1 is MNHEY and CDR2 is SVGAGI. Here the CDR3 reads CASSYLGGDEKLFF. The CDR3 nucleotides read TGTGCCAGCAGTTATCTCGGGGGGGATGAAAAACTGTTTTTT.

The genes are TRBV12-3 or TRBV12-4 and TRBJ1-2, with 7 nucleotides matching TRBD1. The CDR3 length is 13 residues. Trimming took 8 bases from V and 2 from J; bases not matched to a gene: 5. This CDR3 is CASYRGPNYGYTF. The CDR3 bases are TGTGCCAGCTACAGGGGCCCCAACTATGGCTACACCTTC.

Here the CDR3 reads CASSPGFNEQFF. CDR3 sequence (DNA): TGTGCCAGCAGCCCAGGATTCAATGAGCAGTTCTTC. The rearrangement uses TRBV7-9 and TRBJ2-1, with no clear D. The germline V and J ends were trimmed by 5 bases and 6 bases, with 8 bases remaining between them. Germline V gene data show CDR1 as SEHNR and CDR2 as FQNEAQ (reference sequence). This CDR3 contains 12 residues.

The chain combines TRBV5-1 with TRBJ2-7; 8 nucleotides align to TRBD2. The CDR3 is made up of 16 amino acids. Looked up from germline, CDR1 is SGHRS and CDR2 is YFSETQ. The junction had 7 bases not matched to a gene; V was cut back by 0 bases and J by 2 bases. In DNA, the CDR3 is TGCGCCAGCAGCTTGGGGGGCCAGCGGGGGCCCTACGAGCAGTACTTC. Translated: CASSLGGQRGPYEQYF. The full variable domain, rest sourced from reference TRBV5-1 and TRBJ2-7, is KAGVTQTPRYLIKTRGQQVTLSCSPISGHRSVSWYQQTPGQGLQFLFEYFSETQRNKGNFPGRFSGRQFSNSRSEMNVSTLELGDSALYLCASSLGGQRGPYEQYFGPGTRLTVT.

The CDR3 spells CATRGTGEGRNTEAFF. As DNA, the CDR3 is TGTGCCACCAGGGGGACAGGGGAGGGGAGGAACACTGAAGCTTTCTTT. The gene calls are TRBV24-1 and TRBJ1-1; 10 bases are shared with TRBD1. Germline CDR1 KGHDR, CDR2 SFDVKD. V was clipped by 7 bases and J by 1 base; unmatched bases: 8. The CDR3 consists of 16 residues.

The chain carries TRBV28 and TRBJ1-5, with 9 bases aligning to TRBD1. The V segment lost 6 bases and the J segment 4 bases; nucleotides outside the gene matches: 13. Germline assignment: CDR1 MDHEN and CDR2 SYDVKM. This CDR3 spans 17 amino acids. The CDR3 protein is CASRYLPGQGGNQPQHF. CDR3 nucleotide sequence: TGTGCCAGCAGATACCTTCCGGGACAGGGAGGAAATCAGCCCCAGCATTTT.

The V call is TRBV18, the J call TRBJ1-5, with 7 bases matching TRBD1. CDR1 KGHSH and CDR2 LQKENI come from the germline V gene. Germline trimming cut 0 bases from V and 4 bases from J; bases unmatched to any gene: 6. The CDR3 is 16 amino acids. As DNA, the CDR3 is TGTGCCAGCTCACCACCGGGACAGAGGATTAATCAGCCCCAGCATTTT. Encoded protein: CASSPPGQRINQPQHF.

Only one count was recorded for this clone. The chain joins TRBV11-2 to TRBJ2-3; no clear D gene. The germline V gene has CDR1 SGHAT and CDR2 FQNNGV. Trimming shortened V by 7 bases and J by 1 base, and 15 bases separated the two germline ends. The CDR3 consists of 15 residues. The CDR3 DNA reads TGTGCCAGCAAGCAGGCCGGATTTGGCACAGATACGCAGTATTTT. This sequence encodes CASKQAGFGTDTQYF.